This is a list of T cell receptor beta chains from one sample in a study of cytomegalovirus exposure and HLA in healthy donors. TCRdb's copy holds only in-frame clones and misses some; the assay was immunoSEQ multiplex PCR. This table has around 100,000 clones, approximately 84% appearing once. The material sequenced was PBMCs. The receptors here all came from a woman between 18 and 29 years old in good health and CMV-seropositive. The CDR3 runs from the conserved cysteine through the conserved F or W. D genes are given only for firm matches. For some rows the clone size is stated as once, few or many, or as a class when expanded; others skip it.

cdr3_length	v_call	j_call	d_call	clone_size	cdr3_nt	cdr3_aa
15	TRBV4-1	TRBJ1-2	-	-	TGCGCCAGCAGCCAAGGTGCGGGGGGGGGAGGTGGCTACACCTTC	CASSQGAGGGGGYTF
16	TRBV18	TRBJ2-2	TRBD2	-	TGTGCCAGCTCACCACGGTCTAGCGGGGGAACCGGGGAGCTGTTTTTT	CASSPRSSGGTGELFF
16	TRBV7-9	TRBJ2-7	TRBD1	-	TGTGCCAGCAGCTTAGGATTGGGACAGCGACCCTACGAGCAGTACTTC	CASSLGLGQRPYEQYF
14	TRBV6-1	TRBJ2-3	-	-	TGTGCCAGCAGCGGAAACAGCCTCACAGATACGCAGTATTTT	CASSGNSLTDTQYF
16	TRBV11-3	TRBJ2-1	TRBD2	-	TGTGCCAGCAGCTTAGGAAGGACTAGCGGATACAATGAGCAGTTCTTC	CASSLGRTSGYNEQFF
14	TRBV7-9	TRBJ2-7	-	-	TGTGCCAGCAGACAATCAGGGAACTCCTACGAGCAGTACTTC	CASRQSGNSYEQYF
15	TRBV6-5	TRBJ1-4	-	few	TGTGCCAGCAGTTACTCGCGAGGGTCAAATGAAAAACTGTTTTTT	CASSYSRGSNEKLFF
15	TRBV7-7	TRBJ2-3	-	-	TGTGCTAGCAGCCCGAGTGGAGACCCCACAGATACGCAGTATTTT	CASSPSGDPTDTQYF
19	TRBV7-2	TRBJ2-2	TRBD2	-	TGTGCCAGCCTCTCCCCGAGCGGGAGGGCCTTTTGGAACACCGGGGAGCTGTTTTTT	CASLSPSGRAFWNTGELFF
17	TRBV4-1	TRBJ2-1	TRBD2	-	TGCGCCAGCAGCCAGGTCTCTGCGGGAGGGACCTACAATGAGCAGTTCTTC	CASSQVSAGGTYNEQFF
15	TRBV7-9	TRBJ2-7	TRBD2	once	TGTGCCAGCAGCCCAGAGGGACTAGTCCACAACGAGCAGTACTTC	CASSPEGLVHNEQYF
14	TRBV5-6	TRBJ1-6	TRBD1	-	TGTGCCAGCAGCTTGGGACAGGGGAATTCACCCCTCCACTTT	CASSLGQGNSPLHF